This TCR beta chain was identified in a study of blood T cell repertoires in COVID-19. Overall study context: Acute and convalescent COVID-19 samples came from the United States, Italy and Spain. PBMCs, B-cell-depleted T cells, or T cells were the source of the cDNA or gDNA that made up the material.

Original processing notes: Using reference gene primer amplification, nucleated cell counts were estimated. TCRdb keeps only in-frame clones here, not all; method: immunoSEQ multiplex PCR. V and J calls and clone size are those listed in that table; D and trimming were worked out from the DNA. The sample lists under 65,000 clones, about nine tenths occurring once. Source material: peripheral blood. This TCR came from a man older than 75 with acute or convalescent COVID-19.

The CDR3, as DNA: TGTGCCAGCAGCCAAGTCCGGGATACCTACGAGCAGTACTTC. Translation gives CASSQVRDTYEQYF. V is TRBV4-2 and J is TRBJ2-7; perhaps TRBD2 as D (5 bases). The germline V gene has CDR1 LGHNA and CDR2 YNFKEQ. The CDR3 length is 14 residues. V was cut by 1 base and J by 2 bases, with 9 bases left in between.